The table lists the clone carrying this T cell receptor (beta chain) with a few counts. Its antigen is not identified. The germline CDR1 and CDR2 sequences are MNHNS and SASEGT. V gave up 5 bases and J gave up 2 bases, with 12 bases separating them. The CDR3 runs to 14 residues. The RNA, roughly 0.45 to 1 ug, was put through reverse transcription using random hexamers. Multiplex immunoSEQ PCR targeted 54 Vbeta and 13 Jbeta TCR beta segments. TCRdb re-called the immunoSEQ multiplex PCR reads through MiXCR, storing one row per CDR3 protein. The sample has tens of thousands of distinct CDR3 sequences; roughly 93% are singletons. The data derive from a study of CD8 T cells in Susac syndrome. Whole-study context: Within the group of sequenced Susac syndrome patients, roughly 6 had active disease and roughly eight were in remission. Patients with Susac syndrome were therapy-naive, on corticosteroids, or on intravenous immunoglobulin alone at blood draw.

The study's findings and limits: The CD4+ T cell repertoires in Susac syndrome were not clonally expanded.

The source material was CD4+ T cells from PBMCs. The genes are TRBV6-1 and TRBJ1-2; D remains unclear. The clonotype comes from a human donor with Susac syndrome. The CDR3 DNA reads TGTGCCAGCAGTTACGGCGACAACAACTATGGCTACACCTTC. This encodes CASSYGDNNYGYTF.